Sequencing of this TCR beta chain was carried out in a study of cytotoxic CD8 clonotypes in ibrutinib-treated CLL (dated by TCRdb to the early 2020s). A note on the overall study: The cohort had over ten relapsed/refractory and 15 treatment-naive patients; approximately 17 were IGHV unmutated. Responses were partial in around 25 patients and complete in 2; after median approximately 67 months follow-up, some 14 stayed in remission and 12 progressed. Response samples were taken after a median of 12 months on treatment, ranging from about 6 to 40 months. On average, each sample yielded about 250,000 productive templates and 85,000 to 95,000 productive rearrangements. Longitudinal samples were available for about 30% of the roughly 86 trial participants. Cryopreserved peripheral blood mononuclear cells were obtained prior to treatment, at the time of response, and at either disease progression or sustained remission. Study-wide findings and limitations: Baseline clonality exceeded that of age-matched healthy donors and correlated strongly with circulating CD8+ T-cell counts. Clonality increased at ibrutinib response, stayed stable in sustained remission, and fell back toward baseline at progression. Public clonotypes were rare and either contracted or stayed stable during treatment, and the rise in clonality at ibrutinib response reflected the expansion of private clonotypes. Sampling times were not matched between patients in sustained remission and patients whose disease was progressing, and lymph node repertoires were not examined.

Approximately 2 micrograms of genomic DNA were extracted from cryopreserved PBMCs for TCR beta library preparation. Longitudinal blood samples from CLL patients on ibrutinib monotherapy underwent high-throughput TCR beta sequencing. Patients were enrolled in a phase 2 open-label single-center ibrutinib monotherapy trial. Taken from the germline V gene (reference sequence), the CDR1 and CDR2 loops are GTSNPN and SVGIG. Deletion took 5 bases off V and 4 bases off J, with a span of 14 bases between the germline ends. The CDR3, from cysteine to phenylalanine, totals 13 residues. Only CDR3 DNA remains: 39 bases, in frame from the first base. Each clonotype received, on average, 10x coverage in deep resolution sequencing performed on a MiSeq, where the target depth lay between 1 in 1 million and 1 in 200,000 T cells. The immunoSEQ hsTCRB Kit was used to generate TCR beta libraries. Per the source publication's procedure: ImmunoSEQ Data Assistant and ImmunoSEQ Analyzer were used for data analysis, and V, D and J genes were assigned according to IMGT definitions. Clonality, which ranges from 0 to 1, was calculated by subtracting the normalized Shannon entropy of productive rearrangement frequencies from one. Only overrepresented clonotypes making up at least 0.05% of the repertoire of each patient were included in the public clonotype analysis. About a dozen repertoires from age-matched healthy donors, obtained from immuneACCESS, served as clonality controls. As stored in TCRdb, this immuneACCESS dataset retains in-frame rearrangements with V and J assigned. A fraction of the clones does not appear; measured against another copy, unresolved V genes explain less than half of the discrepancy, and the remainder lacks a known reason. V and J calls and clone size are given by that table; D and trimming were obtained from the DNA. The sample data list approximately 330,000 clones, and about 80% of these were observed just once. Of the sample, roughly 6.3% is held by the ten largest clones.

As for this clone: Its specific antigen is unknown. No base quality information exists; no much larger clone differs at one position.

The chain is made from TRBV30 and TRBJ1-2; the D segment cannot be called with confidence. Sequenced material: PBMCs, taken before ibrutinib treatment. This clonotype was sampled from a human donor with chronic lymphocytic leukemia. The CDR3 reads CAWGPQDPYGYTF. The DNA sequence is TGTGCCTGGGGGCCCCAGGACCCCTATGGCTACACCTTC. Extended through the reference TRBV30 and TRBJ1-2 proteins, this CDR3 yields the full variable domain: SQTIHQWPATLVQPVGSPLSLECTVEGTSNPNLYWYRQAAGRGLQLLFYSVGIGQISSEVPQNLSASRPQDRQFILSSKKLLLSDSGFYLCAWGPQDPYGYTFGSGTRLTVV.